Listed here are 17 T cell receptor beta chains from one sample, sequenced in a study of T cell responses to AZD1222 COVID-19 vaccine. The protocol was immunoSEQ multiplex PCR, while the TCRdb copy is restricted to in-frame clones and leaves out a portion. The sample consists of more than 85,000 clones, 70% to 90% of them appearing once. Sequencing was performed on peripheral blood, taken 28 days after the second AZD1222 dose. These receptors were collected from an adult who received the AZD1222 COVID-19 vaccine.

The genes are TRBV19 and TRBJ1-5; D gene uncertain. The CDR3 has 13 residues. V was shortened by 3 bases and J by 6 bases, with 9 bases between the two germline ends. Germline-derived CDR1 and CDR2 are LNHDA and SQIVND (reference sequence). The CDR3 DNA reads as TGTGCCAGTAGTATTGGGGATCCTCAGCCCCAGCATTTT. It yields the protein CASSIGDPQPQHF.

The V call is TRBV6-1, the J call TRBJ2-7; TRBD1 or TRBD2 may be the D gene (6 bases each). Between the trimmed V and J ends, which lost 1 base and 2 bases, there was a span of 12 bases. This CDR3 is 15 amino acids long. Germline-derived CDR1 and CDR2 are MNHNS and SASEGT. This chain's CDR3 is CASSEVGGLPYEQYF. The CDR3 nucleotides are TGTGCCAGCAGTGAAGTGGGGGGCCTACCCTACGAGCAGTACTTC.

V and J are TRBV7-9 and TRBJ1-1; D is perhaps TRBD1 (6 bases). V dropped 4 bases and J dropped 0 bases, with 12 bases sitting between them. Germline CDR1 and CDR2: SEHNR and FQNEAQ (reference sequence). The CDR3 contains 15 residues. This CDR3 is CASSSRTAMNTEAFF. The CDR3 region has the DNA TGTGCCAGCAGCTCGCGGACAGCCATGAACACTGAAGCTTTCTTT.

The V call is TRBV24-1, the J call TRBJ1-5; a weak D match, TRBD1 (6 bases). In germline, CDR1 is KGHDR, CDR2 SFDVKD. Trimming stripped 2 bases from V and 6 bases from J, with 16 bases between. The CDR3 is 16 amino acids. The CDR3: CATSDSSDRRLQPQHF. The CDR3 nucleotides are TGTGCCACCAGTGATTCGTCTGACAGGAGGCTTCAGCCCCAGCATTTT.

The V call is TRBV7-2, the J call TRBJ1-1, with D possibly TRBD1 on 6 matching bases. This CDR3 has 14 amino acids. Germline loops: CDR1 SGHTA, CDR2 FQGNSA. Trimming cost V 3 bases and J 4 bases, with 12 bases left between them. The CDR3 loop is CASSFQGGGTEAFF. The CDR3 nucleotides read TGTGCCAGCAGCTTCCAGGGAGGGGGCACTGAAGCTTTCTTT.

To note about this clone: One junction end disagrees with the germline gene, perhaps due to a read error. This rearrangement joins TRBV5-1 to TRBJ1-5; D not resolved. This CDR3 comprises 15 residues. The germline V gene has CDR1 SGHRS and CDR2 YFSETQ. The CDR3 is CASSLTGWNNQPRHF. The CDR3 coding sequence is TGCGCCAGCAGCTTGACGGGGTGGAACAATCAGCCCCGGCATTTT.

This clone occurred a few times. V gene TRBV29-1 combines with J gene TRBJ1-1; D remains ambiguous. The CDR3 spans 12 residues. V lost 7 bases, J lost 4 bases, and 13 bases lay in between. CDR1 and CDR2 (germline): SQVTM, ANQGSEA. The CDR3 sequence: CSALYSITEAFF. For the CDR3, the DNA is TGCAGCGCCCTATACAGCATCACTGAAGCTTTCTTT.

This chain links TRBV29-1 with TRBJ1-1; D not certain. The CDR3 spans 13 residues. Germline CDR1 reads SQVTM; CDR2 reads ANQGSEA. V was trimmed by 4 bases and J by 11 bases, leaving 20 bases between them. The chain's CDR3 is CSVGLERSKSAFF. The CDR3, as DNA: TGCAGCGTTGGGCTTGAAAGGAGTAAGAGCGCTTTCTTT.

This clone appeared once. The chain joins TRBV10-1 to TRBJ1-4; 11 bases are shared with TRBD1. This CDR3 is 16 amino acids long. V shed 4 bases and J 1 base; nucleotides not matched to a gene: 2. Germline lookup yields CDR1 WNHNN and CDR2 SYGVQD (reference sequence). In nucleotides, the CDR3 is TGCGCCAGCAGTGGGGACAGGGGGGAAACTAATGAAAAACTGTTTTTT. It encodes CASSGDRGETNEKLFF.

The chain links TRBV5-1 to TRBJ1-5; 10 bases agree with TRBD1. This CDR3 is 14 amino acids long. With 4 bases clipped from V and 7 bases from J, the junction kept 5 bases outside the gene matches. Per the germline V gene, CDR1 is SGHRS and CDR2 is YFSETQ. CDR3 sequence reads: CASSTGQGGQPQHF. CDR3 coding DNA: TGCGCCAGCAGCACCGGACAGGGGGGACAGCCCCAGCATTTT.

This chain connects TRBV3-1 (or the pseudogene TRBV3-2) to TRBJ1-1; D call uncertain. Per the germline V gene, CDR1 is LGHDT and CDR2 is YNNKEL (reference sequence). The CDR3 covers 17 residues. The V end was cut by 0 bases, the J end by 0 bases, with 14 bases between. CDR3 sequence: CASSQDLDGTMNTEAFF. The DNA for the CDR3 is TGTGCCAGCAGCCAAGATTTAGACGGAACTATGAACACTGAAGCTTTCTTT.

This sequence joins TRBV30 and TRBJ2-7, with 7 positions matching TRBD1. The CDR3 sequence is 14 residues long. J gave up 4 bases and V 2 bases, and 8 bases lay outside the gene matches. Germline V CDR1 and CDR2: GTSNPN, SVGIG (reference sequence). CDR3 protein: CAWSPRDREYEQYF. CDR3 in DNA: TGTGCCTGGAGTCCGCGAGACAGGGAATACGAGCAGTACTTC.

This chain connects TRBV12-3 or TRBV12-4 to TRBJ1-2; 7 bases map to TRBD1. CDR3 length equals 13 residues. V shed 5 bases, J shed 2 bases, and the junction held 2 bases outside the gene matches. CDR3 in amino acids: CASSPDRNYGYTF. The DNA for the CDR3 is TGTGCCAGCAGTCCGGACAGGAACTATGGCTACACCTTC.

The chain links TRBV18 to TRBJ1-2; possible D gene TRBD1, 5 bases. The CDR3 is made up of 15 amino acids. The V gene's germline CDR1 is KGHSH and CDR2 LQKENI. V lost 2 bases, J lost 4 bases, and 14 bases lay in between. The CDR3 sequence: CASSPGADRGYGYTF. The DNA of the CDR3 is TGTGCCAGCTCACCAGGGGCAGATCGAGGCTATGGCTACACCTTC. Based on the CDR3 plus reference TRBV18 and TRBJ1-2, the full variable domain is NAGVMQNPRHLVRRRGQEARLRCSPMKGHSHVYWYRQLPEEGLKFMVYLQKENIIDESGMPKERFSAEFPKEGPSILRIQQVVRGDSAAYFCASSPGADRGYGYTFGSGTRLTVV.

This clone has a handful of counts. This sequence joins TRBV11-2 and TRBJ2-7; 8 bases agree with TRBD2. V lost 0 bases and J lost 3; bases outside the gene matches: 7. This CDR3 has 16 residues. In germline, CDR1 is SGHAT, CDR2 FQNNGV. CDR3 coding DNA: TGTGCCAGCAGCTTAGACCTAGCGGGCTACCACTACGAGCAGTACTTC. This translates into CASSLDLAGYHYEQYF. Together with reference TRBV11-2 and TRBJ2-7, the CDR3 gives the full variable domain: EAGVAQSPRYKIIEKRQSVAFWCNPISGHATLYWYQQILGQGPKLLIQFQNNGVVDDSQLPKDRFSAERLKGVDSTLKIQPAKLEDSAVYLCASSLDLAGYHYEQYFGPGTRLTVT.

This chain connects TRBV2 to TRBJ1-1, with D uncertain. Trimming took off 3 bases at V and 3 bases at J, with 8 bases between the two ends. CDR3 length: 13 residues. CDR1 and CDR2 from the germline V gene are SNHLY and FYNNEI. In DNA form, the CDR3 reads TGTGCCAGCAGTGAGTTTAGGGACACTGAAGCTTTCTTT. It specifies CASSEFRDTEAFF. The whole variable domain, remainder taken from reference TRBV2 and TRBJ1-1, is EPEVTQTPSHQVTQMGQEVILRCVPISNHLYFYWYRQILGQKVEFLVSFYNNEISEKSEIFDDQFSVERPDGSNFTLKIRSTKLEDSAMYFCASSEFRDTEAFFGQGTRLTVV.

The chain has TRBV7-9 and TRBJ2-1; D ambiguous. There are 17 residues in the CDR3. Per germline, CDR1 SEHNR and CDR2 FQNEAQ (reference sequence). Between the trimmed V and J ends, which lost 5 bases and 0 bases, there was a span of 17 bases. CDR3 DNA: TGTGCCAGCAGCCCGCCCTCGGACGGCAGCTCCTACAATGAGCAGTTCTTC. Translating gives CASSPPSDGSSYNEQFF.